The present T cell receptor (beta chain) was sequenced within a study of high-grade serous ovarian cancer treatment subgroups. Tumor tissue was taken before any definitive surgery or chemotherapy was given. TCRdb keeps only in-frame clones here, not all; method: immunoSEQ multiplex PCR. The table shows about 36,000 clones, with around three quarters occurring only once. The germline V gene has CDR1 LGHNA and CDR2 YNFKEQ. There are 16 residues in the CDR3. With V trimmed by 3 bases and J by 8 bases, 10 bases remained unmatched. Sequencing was carried out using tumor tissue. The chain carries TRBV4-2 and TRBJ2-2; 9 bases are a match to TRBD1. This clonotype was sampled from a human donor with high-grade serous ovarian cancer. The CDR3 DNA sequence: TGTGCCAGCAGCCACCAACCACAGGGGGCCGCTGGGGAGCTGTTTTTT. It codes for CASSHQPQGAAGELFF.